These 3 T cell receptor beta chains were all obtained from the same sample, sequenced in a study of blood T cell repertoires in COVID-19. The assay was immunoSEQ multiplex PCR, and TCRdb's table has in-frame clones only and misses some. In the table there are 350,000 to 450,000 clones, roughly nine tenths of which are singletons. The sequenced sample consisted of PBMCs or T cells enriched from blood (not recorded which). These receptor sequences come from a man younger than 40 who had recovered from COVID-19.

This chain joins TRBV24-1 and TRBJ1-1; perhaps TRBD1 as D (5 bases). V shed 5 bases and J shed 6 bases, with 6 bases lying between them. Germline loops: CDR1 KGHDR, CDR2 SFDVKD. This CDR3 spans 11 amino acids. The CDR3 loop reads CATSVGAEAFF. The CDR3 DNA sequence: TGTGCCACCAGTGTAGGGGCTGAAGCTTTCTTT.

The V and J genes are TRBV18 and TRBJ1-4, with D maybe TRBD1 (6 bases). Germline values: CDR1 KGHSH, CDR2 LQKENI. The V end lost 4 bases, the J end lost 8 bases, and 14 bases lay between the germline ends. The CDR3 runs 14 residues. As DNA, the CDR3 is TGTGCCAGCTCACTCCGTGGGGGCAGGGAAAAACTGTTTTTT. Its translation is CASSLRGGREKLFF.

This chain joins TRBV28 and TRBJ1-4; D perhaps matches TRBD1 (5 bases). Trimming pared 5 bases from V and 13 bases from J, leaving 23 bases between. Germline assignment: CDR1 MDHEN and CDR2 SYDVKM. The CDR3 is made up of 15 amino acids. The CDR3 loop reads CASSPPGEGAGGLFF. CDR3 nucleotides: TGTGCCAGCAGTCCCCCTGGTGAGGGAGCCGGGGGACTGTTTTTT.